This T cell receptor beta chain stems from a study of T cells after posttransplantation cyclophosphamide. This related bone marrow graft donor gave peripheral blood on the day of marrow donation. The naive gate required viable CD3+CD4+ or CD3+CD8+ cells with CCR7+CD45RA+CD45RO-CD95-CD27+CD28+ phenotype. The CDR3 has 17 residues. The germline V gene encodes CDR1 SGDLS and CDR2 YYNGEE. V was pared by 3 bases and J by 0 bases, with 16 bases between. Measured with immunoSEQ multiplex PCR; TCRdb has only the in-frame clones, and not every one. The profile shows some 3,000 clones, nearly 97% of them singletons.

The chain combines TRBV9 with TRBJ1-3; D call uncertain. This TCR was recovered from a woman between 45 and 60 years old in good health and a related stem cell transplant donor. The sequencing sample was made of naive CD8+ T cells sorted from PBMCs. Written as DNA, the CDR3 is TGTGCCAGCAGCGACAATAACGGCGGCCTCTCTGGAAACACCATATATTTT. This gives the protein CASSDNNGGLSGNTIYF.